A selection of T cell receptor beta chains follows, all from one sample in a study of neurological immune-mediated disorders. Via MiXCR, TCRdb re-called the 5' RACE reads, giving one row per CDR3 protein. The table has 50,000 to 70,000 distinct CDR3 sequences, 2% to 2.5% seen once. What was sequenced was PBMCs. These receptors were taken from a middle-aged man with multiple sclerosis. The CDR3 runs from the conserved cysteine through the conserved F or W. The D gene is left open where the match is weak. Clone size, where shown, is once, few, many, or a class for clones that have expanded.

j_call v_call d_call clone_size cdr3_nt cdr3_aa
TRBJ2-2 TRBV4-3 . many TGCGCCAGCAGCCAAGATTCCCGAGTCGGGGAGCTGTTTTTT CASSQDSRVGELFF
TRBJ2-6 TRBV4-2 TRBD1 many TGTGCCAGCAGCCAAGCGGGACAGCTCTCTGGGGCCAACGTCCTGACTTTC CASSQAGQLSGANVLTF
TRBJ2-1 TRBV9 . many TGTGCCAGCAGCCCCCGGGTGAGCGGTTCCTACAATGAGCAGTTCTTC CASSPRVSGSYNEQFF
TRBJ1-2 TRBV5-1 . many TGCGCCAGCAGCTCGAACGGAAACTATGGCTACACCTTC CASSSNGNYGYTF
TRBJ2-6 TRBV28 TRBD1 many TGTGCCAGCAGTCCTCTCCGACAGGGCTCTGGGGCCAACGTCCTGACTTTC CASSPLRQGSGANVLTF
TRBJ2-7 TRBV5-1 . many TGCGCCAGCAGCTTGGGTGGATTAGCCAGATCTACCTACGAGCAGTACTTC CASSLGGLARSTYEQYF
TRBJ2-5 TRBV20-1 TRBD2 many TGCAGTGCTAGTTTATCTAGCGGGGGACGAGGAGAGACCCAGTACTTC CSASLSSGGRGETQYF
TRBJ2-5 TRBV29-1 . many TGCAGCGTTGAATCGGGGCTAACGCAAGAGACCCAGTACTTC CSVESGLTQETQYF
TRBJ1-1 TRBV3-1 . many TGTGCCTGCTCGACAGGAGTGAGCACTGAAGCTTTCTTT CACSTGVSTEAFF
TRBJ1-5 TRBV7-9 . many TGTGCCAGCAGCTTAGGCAGGGGTACGGAGCCCCAGCATTTT CASSLGRGTEPQHF
TRBJ2-4 TRBV27 . many TGTGCCAGCAGTTTGTCAGCCAAAAACATTCAGTACTTC CASSLSAKNIQYF
TRBJ2-7 TRBV5-6 . many TGTGCCAGCAGCTTTGACTACGAGCAGTACTTC CASSFDYEQYF
TRBJ2-3 TRBV7-8 TRBD2 many TGTGCCAGCACTCCTAGCGGCCCATCTGATACGCAGTATTTT CASTPSGPSDTQYF
TRBJ2-1 TRBV10-2 TRBD2 many TGCGCCAGCAGTGAACCAGGGACTAGCGGGGGGGCCGATGAGCAGTTCTTC CASSEPGTSGGADEQFF
TRBJ1-5 TRBV6-2/TRBV6-3 . many TGTGCCAGCAGACGGGACGGCAATCAGCCCCAGCATTTT CASRRDGNQPQHF
TRBJ2-2 TRBV5-1 TRBD1 many TGCGCCAGCAGCAGAGGACAGGCGAACACCGGGGAGCTGTTTTTT CASSRGQANTGELFF
TRBJ1-2 TRBV12-3/TRBV12-4 TRBD1 many TGTGCCAGCAGTCTGGAAGGGACAGGCAGAAACTATGGCTACACCTTC CASSLEGTGRNYGYTF
TRBJ1-1 TRBV9 TRBD1 many TGTGCCAGCAGCGATCAGGGGGCGAACACTGAAGCTTTCTTT CASSDQGANTEAFF
TRBJ2-5 TRBV2 TRBD2 many TGTGCCAGCAGTGAAGTGCGGGGGCAAGAGACCCAGTACTTC CASSEVRGQETQYF
TRBJ1-1 TRBV3-1 . many TGTGCCAGCAGCCAAGTACAGCTCAACACTGAAGCTTTCTTT CASSQVQLNTEAFF
TRBJ2-3 TRBV5-6 . many TGTGCCAGCAGCCCGGGACATAGCACAGATACGCAGTATTTT CASSPGHSTDTQYF
TRBJ2-5 TRBV5-1 . many TGCGCCAGCAGCTTGGTTTTGAGGGTGGAGGAGACCCAGTACTTC CASSLVLRVEETQYF
TRBJ1-6 TRBV27 . many TGTGCCAGCAGTATGCCTGGGGTCGTCAATTCACCCCTCCACTTT CASSMPGVVNSPLHF
TRBJ1-4 TRBV13 . many TGTGCCAGCAGCTTAGGGGGGGGCCGGAGTGAAAAACTGTTTTTT CASSLGGGRSEKLFF
TRBJ1-5 TRBV20-1 . many TGCAGTGCTAGTCGGGGGAGGGGCGGGGGCAATCAGCCCCAGCATTTT CSASRGRGGGNQPQHF
TRBJ2-2 TRBV6-5 . many TGTGCCAGCAGTTACACGAGGGAACTTAACACCGGGGAGCTGTTTTTT CASSYTRELNTGELFF
TRBJ2-1 TRBV20-1 . many TGCAGTGCTAGAAACCGACAGGCACGGGTCTACAATGAGCAGTTCTTC CSARNRQARVYNEQFF
TRBJ2-7 TRBV3-1 TRBD1 . TGTGCCAGCAGCCAACACCGGGACAGAGATCAGTACTTC CASSQHRDRDQYF
TRBJ2-3 TRBV6-5 TRBD2 many TGTGCCAGCGGACCGAGCGGGGTTAGAGATACGCAGTATTTT CASGPSGVRDTQYF
TRBJ1-1 TRBV5-1 . . TGCGCCAGCAGCTTTAACGATGGTTTAAATACTGAAGCTTTCTTT CASSFNDGLNTEAFF
TRBJ1-2 TRBV7-9 . many TGTGCCAGCAGCCTTAATCTCCAGGATGGCTACACCTTC CASSLNLQDGYTF
TRBJ2-7 TRBV6-6 TRBD1 many TGTGCCAGCAGTTCTACAGGGGTGGGAGAGCAGTACTTC CASSSTGVGEQYF
TRBJ2-7 TRBV7-2 TRBD1 many TGTGCCAGCAGCCTTGGGACAGCGAACTCCTACGAGCAGTACTTC CASSLGTANSYEQYF
TRBJ2-2 TRBV10-1 TRBD1 many TGCGCCAGCAGTGAAAGGGGACAGGGGTTTGCCGGGGAGCTGTTTTTT CASSERGQGFAGELFF
TRBJ2-5 TRBV18 . many TGTGCCAGCTCACCAACGAGGGGGGGAATCCAAGAGACCCAGTACTTC CASSPTRGGIQETQYF
TRBJ1-5 TRBV7-8 . many TGTGCCAGCAGTCGAGGGGAGTGGAGCAATCAGCCCCAGCATTTT CASSRGEWSNQPQHF
TRBJ1-5 TRBV7-9 . . TGTGCCAGCAGCTTAGGGGCAGGGAGGCAGCCCCAGCATTTT CASSLGAGRQPQHF
TRBJ2-7 TRBV12-3/TRBV12-4 . many TGTGCCAGCAGTTTAGGACAGGTCTCCTACGAGCAGTACTTC CASSLGQVSYEQYF
TRBJ2-1 TRBV4-2 TRBD2 many TGTGCCAGCAGCCATAGGACTAGCGATTACAATGAGCAGTTCTTC CASSHRTSDYNEQFF
TRBJ2-1 TRBV7-2 . many TGTGCCAGCAGCCTTTACAGAACCGGTGAGCAGTTCTTC CASSLYRTGEQFF
TRBJ1-5 TRBV6-2/TRBV6-3 . many TGTGCCAGCAGTTACTCATCGGCGGGGTCCGGTCAGCCCCAGCATTTT CASSYSSAGSGQPQHF
TRBJ2-5 TRBV6-5 . many TGTGCCAGCAGTGGGCGTGAGACCCAGTACTTC CASSGRETQYF
TRBJ2-3 TRBV5-1 . many TGCGCCAGCAGTCGGGGTTTGGAGGCAGATACGCAGTATTTT CASSRGLEADTQYF
TRBJ2-2 TRBV4-3 TRBD1 many TGCGCCAGCAGCCAAGCCCCCGGGACAGGGACTGGGACTAACACCGGGGAGCTGTTTTTT CASSQAPGTGTGTNTGELFF
TRBJ2-7 TRBV27 TRBD1 many TGTGCCAGCAGTTTACGAGGGACAGGGGGTTTTCAGTACTTC CASSLRGTGGFQYF
TRBJ1-1 TRBV7-8 . many TGTGCCAGCAGCTTAGAACGTCAGGCGGCTGAAGCTTTCTTT CASSLERQAAEAFF
TRBJ2-7 TRBV20-1 . many TGCAGCCCAAGCAGACCGGTGGGGGAGCAGTACTTC CSPSRPVGEQYF
TRBJ2-1 TRBV6-5 . . TGTGCCAGCAGCTCCGGCGACCGGGCTTCAAGGGAGCAGTTCTTC CASSSGDRASREQFF
TRBJ2-7 TRBV29-1 TRBD1 many TGCAGCGTGTTCGACAGGGGAGGTAGCGAGCAGTACTTC CSVFDRGGSEQYF
TRBJ2-7 TRBV7-2 . many TGTGCCAGCAGCTTAACTTTGGTCAACTACGAGCAGTACTTC CASSLTLVNYEQYF
TRBJ2-1 TRBV20-1 . many TGCAGTGCTAGTTCCGGGGGCCTTGGGAATGAGCAGTTCTTC CSASSGGLGNEQFF
TRBJ1-6 TRBV12-3/TRBV12-4 . many TGTGCCAGCAGTGCCGCAGGGATCTATAATTCACCCCTCCACTTT CASSAAGIYNSPLHF
TRBJ2-2 TRBV29-1 . many TGCAGCGTGGGGGTAGTAGGGGTGACCGGGGAGCTGTTTTTT CSVGVVGVTGELFF
TRBJ2-7 TRBV19 TRBD1 many TGTGCCAGTAGTCCGAGGGGACAGGGGGCCCACGAGCAGTACTTC CASSPRGQGAHEQYF
TRBJ2-3 TRBV6-2/TRBV6-3 . . TGTGCCAGCACCAGAACCACGGAGACCGCGCAGTATTTT CASTRTTETAQYF
TRBJ1-6 TRBV5-1 TRBD1 many TGCGCCAGCACCGTCGGACAGGGAAGAAATTCACCCCTCCACTTT CASTVGQGRNSPLHF
TRBJ2-3 TRBV5-1 TRBD2 many TGCGCCAGCTCTTCGGGGGGGCTACTTAGCACAGATACGCAGTATTTT CASSSGGLLSTDTQYF